The T cell receptor (beta chain) under discussion was sequenced for a study of glioma-infiltrating T cells. This clonotype was seen a few times. Trimming took off 0 bases at V and 15 bases at J, with 13 bases between the two ends. CDR1 is SGHRS, CDR2 YFSETQ, per germline. The length of the CDR3 is 12 residues. TCR alpha and beta CDR3 regions were amplified from RNA using iRepertoire nested multiplex PCR. Tissue mRNA or PBMC total RNA, 100-400 ng, went into one-step reverse transcription and amplification. TCRdb re-called the multiplex PCR reads with MiXCR, one entry per CDR3 protein. This table has some 17,000 distinct CDR3 sequences, about 62% appearing once.

The V and J genes are TRBV5-1 and TRBJ2-1; D unclear. This TCR derives from a human donor with low-grade glioma or glioblastoma, undergoing nonglioma brain surgery, or in good health (not recorded which). The sequencing input was glioma tissue, nonneoplastic brain tissue, or PBMCs (not recorded which). The CDR3 loop reads CASSLVVEQVFF. Here the CDR3 DNA reads TGCGCCAGCAGCTTGGTGGTAGAACAAGTGTTCTTC. The variable domain in full, with the rest retrieved from reference TRBV5-1 and TRBJ2-1, is KAGVTQTPRYLIKTRGQQVTLSCSPISGHRSVSWYQQTPGQGLQFLFEYFSETQRNKGNFPGRFSGRQFSNSRSEMNVSTLELGDSALYLCASSLVVEQVFFGPGTRLTVL.